These 10 T cell receptor beta chains were all obtained from the same sample, sequenced in a study of OX40 agonist ivuxolimab in advanced cancers. Sequencing used immunoSEQ multiplex PCR; TCRdb keeps in-frame clones, though not all of them. The repertoire consists of roughly 15,000 clones, with roughly 87% occurring once and the leading ten covering around 45%. Sequenced here: CD4+ or CD8+ T cells sorted from blood, sampled in a trial of the OX40 agonist ivuxolimab. The receptors here all came from an adult with an advanced solid tumor such as melanoma, head and neck, liver or kidney cancer.

This clone appeared once. V gene TRBV11-2 combines with J gene TRBJ2-7, with a weak D call TRBD2 (5 bases). CDR1 and CDR2 (germline): SGHAT, FQNNGV. Trimming left V 4 bases short and J 3 bases short, with 7 bases between. This CDR3 contains 12 residues. This chain's CDR3 is CASSWEYYEQYF. CDR3 DNA: TGTGCCAGCAGCTGGGAGTACTACGAGCAGTACTTC. The full variable domain, with the rest looked up from reference TRBV11-2 and TRBJ2-7, is EAGVAQSPRYKIIEKRQSVAFWCNPISGHATLYWYQQILGQGPKLLIQFQNNGVVDDSQLPKDRFSAERLKGVDSTLKIQPAKLEDSAVYLCASSWEYYEQYFGPGTRLTVT.

This chain uses TRBV14 with TRBJ2-7; 9 bases agree with TRBD2. The germline V gene has CDR1 SGHDN and CDR2 FVKESK. The CDR3 runs to 16 residues. V gave up 5 bases and J gave up 2 bases; unmatched junction bases: 10. CDR3 region: CASSEFTSGLTYEQYF. The CDR3 region has the DNA TGTGCCAGCAGCGAATTCACTAGCGGGCTGACCTACGAGCAGTACTTC.

The V and J genes are TRBV6-4 and TRBJ2-7; the D call may be TRBD1 or TRBD2 (5 bases each). This CDR3 is 14 amino acids long. The ends were cut back, 3 bases at V and 3 bases at J, with 12 bases in the middle. CDR1 is MRHNA, CDR2 SNTAGT, per germline. CDR3 DNA sequence: TGTGCCAGCAGTGAAAGTAGTGGGGGCTACGAGCAGTACTTC. It yields the protein CASSESSGGYEQYF.

This clone was counted a few times. This sequence joins TRBV28 and TRBJ2-7; D gene uncertain. Germline-derived CDR1 and CDR2 are MDHEN and SYDVKM. The CDR3 has 14 amino acids. V lost 3 bases to trimming and J lost 4 bases, with 13 bases between them. This CDR3 is CASSFESRQYEQYF. The CDR3 nucleotides are TGTGCCAGCAGTTTTGAATCCAGGCAGTACGAGCAGTACTTC.

V is TRBV4-2 and J is TRBJ2-7; no reliable D call. Per germline, CDR1 LGHNA and CDR2 YNFKEQ. V was cut by 2 bases and J by 5 bases, with 4 bases left in between. The CDR3 spans 11 residues. The CDR3 DNA follows: TGTGCCAGCAGCCAATCGGACGAGCAGTACTTC. Translation gives CASSQSDEQYF.

The chain links TRBV2 to TRBJ2-5; D might be TRBD1 or TRBD2, each matching 6 bases. CDR1 and CDR2 from the germline V gene are SNHLY and FYNNEI. The CDR3 runs 14 residues. V lost 3 bases, J lost 5 bases, and 13 bases lay in between. The DNA for the CDR3 is TGTGCCAGCAGTGATTCGGGGGCTTGGGAGACCCAGTACTTC. The encoded protein is CASSDSGAWETQYF.

The rearrangement joins TRBV6-6 to TRBJ2-7; 8 bases map to TRBD1. The germline gives CDR1 MNHNY, CDR2 SVGAGI (reference sequence). The CDR3 covers 14 residues. J gave up 2 bases and V 2 bases, and 2 bases lay outside the gene matches. The CDR3 DNA sequence: TGTGCCAGCAGTTACAGACAGGGGACCTACGAGCAGTACTTC. It translates to CASSYRQGTYEQYF.

This clone was seen only once. V usage is TRBV7-3 and J usage is TRBJ2-3; 10 nucleotides match TRBD2. V shed 5 bases and J 3 bases; nucleotides not matched to a gene: 2. The germline CDR1 and CDR2 sequences are SGHTA and FQGTGA. This CDR3 has 14 residues. The DNA of the CDR3 is TGTGCCAGCAGCCCACTAGCGGGGACAGATACGCAGTATTTT. Its translation: CASSPLAGTDTQYF.

The chain is built from TRBV19 and TRBJ2-7; no clear D gene. CDR1 is LNHDA and CDR2 is SQIVND in the germline V gene (reference sequence). This CDR3 is built from 13 residues. The germline V and J ends were trimmed by 2 bases and 7 bases, with 12 bases remaining between them. CDR3 protein: CASSISSGDEQYF. In DNA form, the CDR3 reads TGTGCCAGTAGTATAAGCAGTGGTGATGAGCAGTACTTC.

This chain links TRBV28 with TRBJ2-7, with D unresolved. Trimming cost V 3 bases and J 7 bases, with 10 bases left between them. The germline V gene has CDR1 MDHEN and CDR2 SYDVKM. The CDR3 runs to 12 residues. The CDR3 loop reads CASSFYGREQYF. Written as DNA, the CDR3 is TGTGCCAGCAGTTTTTATGGCCGTGAGCAGTACTTC.